A single sample is the source of the 9 T cell receptor beta chains below, sequenced in a study of shared clonotypes between healthy human individuals. CD45RO-negative, CCR7-positively selected cells formed the naive CD8 fraction, excluding terminally differentiated effector memory CD45RA+ cells. This table comes from immunoSEQ multiplex PCR, and its TCRdb copy is limited to in-frame clones, with some not included. The sample contains 2 million to 2.5 million clones, about 95% of which appear only once. The specimen sequenced was naive CD8+ T cells sorted from blood. Receptors were obtained from a man aged 18-30 years in good health.

The chain uses TRBV18 and TRBJ2-1; 9 bases fit TRBD1. Germline V gene sequence: CDR1 KGHSH, CDR2 LQKENI. The CDR3 length is 13 residues. V trimming: 3 bases; J trimming: 8 bases; junction bases outside the gene matches: 2. The DNA of the CDR3 is TGTGCCAGCTCACCGGACAGGGGTGATGAGCAGTTCTTC. It specifies CASSPDRGDEQFF.

V and J are TRBV14 and TRBJ2-7; D not resolved. CDR3 length equals 12 residues. Germline CDR1 SGHDN, CDR2 FVKESK. With 3 bases removed from V and 5 bases from J, the gap between germline ends came to 8 bases. The DNA for the CDR3 is TGTGCCAGCAGCCACATGGTAGACGAGCAGTACTTC. Translation gives CASSHMVDEQYF.

The CDR3 protein is CSVEDQDFYGYTF. The CDR3 region has the DNA TGCAGCGTTGAAGACCAAGATTTCTATGGCTACACCTTC. The chain employs TRBV29-1 and TRBJ1-2; D remains ambiguous. The CDR3 has 13 residues. Per germline, CDR1 SQVTM and CDR2 ANQGSEA. Trimming left V 0 bases short and J 4 bases short, with 9 bases between.

This rearrangement joins TRBV15 to TRBJ2-7; 9 nucleotides agree with TRBD1. The trim removed 1 base at V and 6 bases at J, leaving 13 bases unmatched. Germline V CDR1 and CDR2: LNHNV, YYDKDF (reference sequence). The CDR3 consists of 17 residues. This chain's CDR3 is CATSRGKDRDREGEQYF. CDR3 bases: TGTGCCACCAGCAGAGGGAAAGACCGGGACAGGGAAGGCGAGCAGTACTTC.

V gene TRBV13 combines with J gene TRBJ2-7, with D uncertain. CDR3 length equals 14 residues. V shed 4 bases and J shed 4 bases, with 14 bases lying between them. The germline gives CDR1 PRHDT, CDR2 FYEKMQ (reference sequence). CDR3 nucleotide sequence: TGTGCCAGCAGCTCGTCTCCATCTCCGTACGAGCAGTACTTC. Translation: CASSSSPSPYEQYF.

The chain carries TRBV29-1 and TRBJ2-3, with D possibly called TRBD1 or TRBD2 (5 bases each). The CDR3 has 13 amino acids. V was cut by 7 bases and J by 0 bases, with 11 bases left in between. CDR1 is SQVTM and CDR2 is ANQGSEA in the germline V gene. CDR3 nucleotides: TGCAGCGGGACACTAGAGAGCACAGATACGCAGTATTTT. Its translation: CSGTLESTDTQYF.

V and J are TRBV5-6 and TRBJ1-2; D ambiguous. Germline V gives CDR1 SGHDT, CDR2 YYEEEE. The CDR3 length is 14 residues. The V gene lost 5 bases and the J gene lost 6 bases, with 17 bases spanning the gap. CDR3 amino acids: CASSFRSPSDGYTF. Written as DNA, the CDR3 is TGTGCCAGCAGTTTTCGATCCCCGTCCGATGGCTACACCTTC.

V usage is TRBV4-1 and J usage is TRBJ1-4; D is uncertain. Deletions cut 2 bases from V and 8 bases from J, with 9 bases between. The CDR3 runs 13 residues. Germline V gene lookup returns CDR1 MGHRA and CDR2 YSYEKL. As DNA, the CDR3 is TGCGCCAGCAGCCAACGCCCCGGGGAAAAACTGTTTTTT. As protein: CASSQRPGEKLFF.

This chain connects TRBV4-3 to TRBJ2-2, with D uncertain. Germline-derived CDR1 and CDR2 are LGHNA and YSLEER. The V end was cut by 1 base, the J end by 7 bases, with 16 bases between. The CDR3 loop spans 16 amino acids. The chain's CDR3 is CASSQGTQPPGGELFF. The CDR3 DNA reads as TGCGCCAGCAGCCAAGGGACCCAACCCCCGGGCGGGGAGCTGTTTTTT.